Following are 9 T cell receptor beta chains from one sample sequenced in a study of shared clonotypes between healthy human individuals. Method: immunoSEQ multiplex PCR; TCRdb's copy keeps in-frame clones and lacks some. The data show 450,000 to 500,000 clones, 60% to 80% seen once. Sequenced sample: PBMCs. The receptors come from a middle-aged woman in good health. Some clones in this sample may be carry-over from other donors' samples.

This clone was seen just once. J is TRBJ2-1 and V is TRBV27; D might be TRBD1 (6 bases). This CDR3 is 14 amino acids long. Trimming removed 1 base from V and 6 bases from J, with 10 bases in between. CDR1 and CDR2 from the germline V gene are MNHEY and SMNVEV (reference sequence). The CDR3 reads CASSLLDRSNEQFF. The CDR3 bases are TGTGCCAGCAGTTTATTAGACAGGTCCAATGAGCAGTTCTTC.

CDR3 DNA sequence: TGTGCCAGCAGCGCCCTACGACAAGGGAGATTCTCTGGAAACACCATATATTTT. Protein: CASSALRQGRFSGNTIYF. The rearrangement links TRBV7-9 to TRBJ1-3; D remains ambiguous. Germline V lookup: CDR1 SEHNR, CDR2 FQNEAQ (reference sequence). V dropped 5 bases and J dropped 0 bases, with 20 bases sitting between them. CDR3 size: 18 residues.

The chain has TRBV28 and TRBJ1-4; D possibly corresponds to TRBD1 (5 bases). The CDR3 is 14 amino acids. Germline CDR1 is MDHEN and CDR2 is SYDVKM. V was pared by 3 bases and J by 8 bases, with 13 bases between. CDR3 protein: CASSLIQGREKLFF. The DNA for the CDR3 is TGTGCCAGCAGTTTGATCCAGGGTAGAGAAAAACTGTTTTTT.

The count of this clone is one. The J gene is TRBJ1-1, the V gene TRBV6-1, with TRBD1 matching 8 bases. After removal of 7 bases from V and 5 bases from J, the junction contained 12 bases not matched to a gene. The CDR3 has 15 residues. In germline, CDR1 is MNHNS, CDR2 SASEGT. The CDR3 sequence is CASNPTGAGGTEAFF. DNA of the CDR3: TGTGCCAGCAACCCGACAGGGGCGGGGGGAACTGAAGCTTTCTTT.

J is TRBJ2-2 and V is TRBV27; no firm D call. The CDR3 covers 14 residues. CDR1 MNHEY and CDR2 SMNVEV come from the germline V gene (reference sequence). Trimming removed 2 bases at V and 2 bases at J, with 6 bases between. The chain's CDR3 is CASSLRVNTGELFF. CDR3 sequence (DNA): TGTGCCAGCAGTTTACGGGTTAACACCGGGGAGCTGTTTTTT.

The chain joins TRBV7-9 to TRBJ2-3; 8 bases map to TRBD2. This CDR3 spans 16 amino acids. In germline, CDR1 is SEHNR, CDR2 FQNEAQ (reference sequence). The ends lost 1 base at V and 1 base at J; junction bases unmatched: 4. In DNA, the CDR3 is TGTGCCAGCAGCTTAGGGACTAGCTCCGGCACAGATACGCAGTATTTT. Encoded protein: CASSLGTSSGTDTQYF.

The gene calls are TRBV27 and TRBJ1-6; 11 positions agree with TRBD1. The CDR3 runs to 15 residues. Per the germline V gene, CDR1 is MNHEY and CDR2 is SMNVEV (reference sequence). With V trimmed by 2 bases and J by 9 bases, 3 bases remained unmatched. The CDR3 reads CASSLGTGGRSPLHF. Written as DNA, the CDR3 is TGTGCCAGCAGTTTAGGGACAGGGGGGCGTTCACCCCTCCACTTT.

The rearrangement uses TRBV2 and TRBJ1-1; 7 nucleotides agree with TRBD1. Germline assignment: CDR1 SNHLY and CDR2 FYNNEI. This CDR3 is 13 amino acids long. Trimming at V came to 5 bases and at J to 1 base, leaving 1 base not matched to a gene. CDR3 DNA sequence: TGTGCCAGCAGTCGACAGGGGAACACTGAAGCTTTCTTT. This translates into CASSRQGNTEAFF.

As regards this clone: An end of the junction does not agree with germline; a read error may underlie this. This chain connects TRBV4-3 to TRBJ2-7; weak D call: TRBD2 (6 bases). There are 16 residues in the CDR3. Germline V gene sequence: CDR1 LGHNA, CDR2 YSLEER. As DNA, the CDR3 is TGCGCCAGCAACCAGGGATTATCGGGACTCCGGGCCGAGCAGCACTTC. It specifies CASNQGLSGLRAEQHF.